The clone carrying this T cell receptor beta chain was observed a few times. The data belong to a study of T cells in Graves' hyperthyroidism and ophthalmopathy. The CDR3 is 15 amino acids. The germline gives CDR1 MGHRA, CDR2 YSYEKL. V was pared by 4 bases and J by 3 bases, with 16 bases between. Amplified TCR beta CDR3 regions derived from RNA transcripts. With the HTBI primer set, the TCR CDR3 went through a first round of RT-PCR. TCRdb ran MiXCR on the multiplex PCR reads and lists one entry per CDR3 protein. The sample lists hundreds of thousands of distinct CDR3 sequences, roughly 14% occurring once.

This sequence originates from a middle-aged woman with Graves' ophthalmopathy. Input material: blood. The rearrangement uses TRBV4-1 and TRBJ2-7; no clear D gene. CDR3 nucleotides: TGCGCCAGCAGCCGAATACCGAAAGAAAACTACGAGCAGTACTTC. This translates into CASSRIPKENYEQYF.